The clone carrying this T cell receptor (beta chain) appeared a single time. The same CDR3 arises from other DNA sequences in this sample as well. Trimming removed 2 bases from V and 7 bases from J; junction bases left unmatched: 1. This CDR3 contains 12 residues. CDR1 LGHDT and CDR2 YNNKEL come from the germline V gene (reference sequence). This sample stems from a study of blood T cell repertoires in COVID-19. Original processing notes: Nucleated cell counts were estimated from reference gene primer amplification. Clones were sequenced by immunoSEQ multiplex PCR, and TCRdb holds only the in-frame ones, with some missing. That table supplies the V and J calls and clone size; D and trimming were determined from the DNA. The sample has roughly 200,000 clones, about three quarters seen once; the top ten hold 2.5% to 3.5%.

The source material was peripheral blood. This chain links TRBV3-1 (or the pseudogene TRBV3-2) with TRBJ1-2; TRBD1 agrees at 7 bases. The TCR sequence derives from an elderly woman with active or convalescent COVID-19. The CDR3 region has the DNA TGTGCCAGCAGCCAAACAGGGGCTGGCTACACCTTC. Its protein is CASSQTGAGYTF.